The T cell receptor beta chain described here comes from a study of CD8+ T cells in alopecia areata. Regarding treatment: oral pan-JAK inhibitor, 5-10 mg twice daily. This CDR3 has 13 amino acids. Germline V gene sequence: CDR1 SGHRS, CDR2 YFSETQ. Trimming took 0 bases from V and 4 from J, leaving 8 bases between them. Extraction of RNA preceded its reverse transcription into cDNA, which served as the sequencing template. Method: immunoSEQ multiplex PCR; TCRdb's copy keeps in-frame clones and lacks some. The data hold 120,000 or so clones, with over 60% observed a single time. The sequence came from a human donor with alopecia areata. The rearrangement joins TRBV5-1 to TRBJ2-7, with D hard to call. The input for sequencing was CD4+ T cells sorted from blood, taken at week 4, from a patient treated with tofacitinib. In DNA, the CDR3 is TGCGCCAGCAGCTTGGTTCCTGTTTACGAGCAGTACTTC. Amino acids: CASSLVPVYEQYF.